Sequencing of this T cell receptor beta chain was carried out in a study of cytomegalovirus exposure and HLA in healthy donors. The PCR used 60 Vbeta and 13 Jbeta primers. The method was immunoSEQ multiplex PCR; TCRdb's version includes in-frame clones alone and lacks a portion of them. The sample yields about 130,000 clones, roughly two thirds seen once. Germline CDR1 reads SGHAT; CDR2 reads FQNNGV. CDR3 length: 15 residues. V lost 1 base and J lost 0, with 7 bases in between. Regarding this clone: In the same sample, other DNA sequences code for this CDR3.

This chain connects TRBV11-2 to TRBJ2-1, with D tentatively TRBD2 (6 bases). Sample: PBMCs. This receptor was identified in a man younger than 45 in good health and CMV-seropositive. DNA for the CDR3: TGTGCCAGCAGCTTAGCCGGGAGCTCCTACAATGAGCAGTTCTTC. Translation gives CASSLAGSSYNEQFF.